One sample yielded the 15 T cell receptor beta chains listed below, sequenced in a study of blood T cells in healthy people across ages. Primed by a sample-barcoded 5' primer and a J-beta primer mix, a second PCR proceeded for 7 to 11 cycles. TCRdb re-derived calls from the 5' RACE reads in MiXCR, one entry per CDR3 protein. Of about 1.7 million distinct CDR3 sequences detected, 28% appear once; the ten largest clones hold around 7.7%. Input material: blood. Every receptor here comes from a woman under 40 in good health.

The chain recombines TRBV6-5 with TRBJ1-1, with no clear D. The V gene's germline CDR1 is MNHEY and CDR2 SVGAGI. Deletions cut 6 bases from V and 5 bases from J, with 7 bases between. The CDR3 runs to 11 residues. CDR3 sequence reads: CASSGPTEAFF. The CDR3 region has the DNA TGTGCCAGCAGCGGGCCAACTGAAGCTTTCTTT.

Ten or more counts support this clonotype. The rearrangement links TRBV7-2 to TRBJ2-7, with 8 bases fitting TRBD1. This CDR3 comprises 15 residues. After removal of 5 bases from V and 2 bases from J, the junction contained 8 bases not matched to a gene. Germline V lookup: CDR1 SGHTA, CDR2 FQGNSA. This CDR3 reads CASSTRTGTTYEQYF. The CDR3 nucleotides are TGTGCCAGCAGCACGAGGACAGGGACGACCTACGAGCAGTACTTC.

This clonotype was recorded at least ten times. The V and J genes are TRBV10-2 and TRBJ1-5; no clear D gene. This CDR3 has 14 amino acids. The V gene lost 0 bases and the J gene lost 4 bases, with 7 bases spanning the gap. Germline-derived CDR1 and CDR2 are WSHSY and SAAADI. The CDR3 loop is CASSESVQNQPQHF. CDR3 bases: TGCGCCAGCAGTGAGTCCGTACAGAATCAGCCCCAGCATTTT.

This clonotype has at least ten counts. The genes are TRBV6-5 and TRBJ2-7; TRBD2 matches at 14 bases. The germline V gene encodes CDR1 MNHEY and CDR2 SVGAGI. There are 14 residues in the CDR3. Germline trimming cut 8 bases from V and 4 bases from J; bases unmatched to any gene: 4. CDR3 in amino acids: CASGTSGSQYEQYF. The CDR3 DNA is TGTGCCAGCGGGACTAGCGGGAGTCAGTACGAGCAGTACTTC.

This clonotype has ten or more counts. The chain joins TRBV10-3 to TRBJ2-1; possibly TRBD2 for D (5 bases). The V end was cut by 5 bases, the J end by 6 bases, with 14 bases between. This CDR3 comprises 14 residues. The germline V gene has CDR1 ENHRY and CDR2 SYGVKD. CDR3 sequence reads: CAISSSNSGNEQFF. Here the CDR3 DNA reads TGTGCCATCAGTTCTAGCAATTCAGGCAATGAGCAGTTCTTC.

There are a few counts of this clonotype. The J gene is TRBJ2-7, the V gene TRBV3-1; D gene unclear. The V gene's germline CDR1 is LGHDT and CDR2 YNNKEL (reference sequence). V gave up 0 bases and J gave up 5 bases, with 8 bases separating them. This CDR3 contains 13 residues. Written as DNA, the CDR3 is TGTGCCAGCAGCCAAGACTGGACCCACGAGCAGTACTTC. Translating gives CASSQDWTHEQYF.

The table lists this clonotype with a few counts. The chain recombines TRBV7-2 with TRBJ2-7; no definite D call. Trimming cost V 2 bases and J 5 bases, with 10 bases left between them. Germline CDR1 is SGHTA and CDR2 is FQGNSA. The CDR3 runs to 13 residues. The DNA of the CDR3 is TGTGCCAGCAGCTTAATCGTATTCAACGAGCAGTACTTC. This gives the protein CASSLIVFNEQYF.

The V gene is TRBV5-4, the J gene TRBJ2-4, with D unclear. V shed 0 bases and J shed 7 bases, with 11 bases lying between them. The germline CDR1 and CDR2 sequences are SGHNT and YYREEE (reference sequence). CDR3 length equals 14 residues. The CDR3 DNA reads TGTGCCAGCAGCTTGGCCTCGGCCCTGAACATTCAGTACTTC. This gives the protein CASSLASALNIQYF.

This clonotype has at least ten counts. This sequence joins TRBV24-1 and TRBJ2-1, with 8 bases identical to TRBD2. The V and J ends lost 6 bases and 5 bases, in that order; junction bases with no gene match: 8. Per germline, CDR1 KGHDR and CDR2 SFDVKD. The CDR3 loop spans 15 amino acids. CDR3 amino acids: CATSRGAGGDNEQFF. The CDR3 region has the DNA TGTGCCACCAGTCGCGGTGCGGGGGGTGACAATGAGCAGTTCTTC.

The gene calls are TRBV19 and TRBJ1-2; D remains ambiguous. CDR1 and CDR2 (germline): LNHDA, SQIVND (reference sequence). The CDR3 is made up of 15 amino acids. V lost 1 base and J lost 0, with 9 bases in between. CDR3 sequence: CASSIVPGTNYGYTF. The CDR3 DNA reads TGTGCCAGTAGTATAGTCCCCGGTACTAACTATGGCTACACCTTC.

The rearrangement joins TRBV10-2 to TRBJ2-3; 13 positions match TRBD2. The CDR3 spans 17 residues. The V and J ends lost 2 bases and 4 bases, in that order; junction bases with no gene match: 6. Germline V gene data show CDR1 as WSHSY and CDR2 as SAAADI. CDR3 amino acids: CASSERRTSGGSDTQYF. CDR3 nucleotide sequence: TGCGCCAGCAGTGAGCGACGGACTAGCGGGGGTTCAGATACGCAGTATTTT.

Here the CDR3 DNA reads TGTGCCAGCAGTCCACGTCCGAGCATGGACTACGAGCAGTACTTC. It yields the protein CASSPRPSMDYEQYF. V gene TRBV28 combines with J gene TRBJ2-7; D is unresolved. The CDR3 consists of 15 residues. V was cut by 5 bases and J by 3 bases, with 17 bases left in between. CDR1 and CDR2 from the germline V gene are MDHEN and SYDVKM. Full variable domain (remainder filled in from reference TRBV28 and TRBJ2-7): DVKVTQSSRYLVKRTGEKVFLECVQDMDHENMFWYRQDPGLGLRLIYFSYDVKMKEKGDIPEGYSVSREKKERFSLILESASTNQTSMYLCASSPRPSMDYEQYFGPGTRLTVT.

The rearrangement links TRBV20-1 to TRBJ1-2, with unresolved D. This CDR3 is built from 10 residues. V lost 0 bases to trimming and J lost 8 bases, with 4 bases between them. The germline V gene has CDR1 DFQATT and CDR2 SNEGSKA (reference sequence). This CDR3 reads CSARDNGYTF. CDR3 DNA sequence: TGCAGTGCTAGAGATAACGGCTACACCTTC.

The chain carries TRBV28 and TRBJ2-1; 7 bases fit TRBD1. V was pared by 7 bases and J by 9 bases, with 12 bases of the junction left unmatched. The CDR3 has 14 residues. Germline-derived CDR1 and CDR2 are MDHEN and SYDVKM. CDR3 bases: TGTGCCAGCACCCGGCAGGGGGTTTACGGTGAGCAGTTCTTC. Amino acids: CASTRQGVYGEQFF.

A note on this clonotype: A single base separates this from a much larger clone, so it may be a read error. This chain uses TRBV27 with TRBJ2-1, with no clear D. This CDR3 has 13 amino acids. Trimming cost V 11 bases and J 5 bases, with 16 bases left between them. Per germline, CDR1 MNHEY and CDR2 SMNVEV (reference sequence). CDR3 amino acids: CAGGLRQHNEQFF. CDR3 nucleotides: TGTGCCGGCGGCTTAAGGCAGCACAATGAGCAGTTCTTC.